Listed here are 14 T cell receptor beta chains from one sample, sequenced in a study of blood T cells in healthy people across ages. Next came a second PCR, run for about 6 to 12 cycles, which used a sample-barcoded 5' primer along with a J-beta primer mix. From the 5' RACE reads, TCRdb called clonotypes with MiXCR, one entry per CDR3 protein. The table lists around 750,000 distinct CDR3 sequences, around half of them singletons. The sample consisted of blood. All receptors derive from a man at least 80 years old in good health.

This clonotype was seen once. This chain uses TRBV18 with TRBJ2-1, with D possibly matching TRBD1 (6 bases). CDR1 is KGHSH, CDR2 LQKENI, per germline. Trimming took 2 bases from V and 5 from J, leaving 7 bases between them. The CDR3 totals 13 residues. CDR3 amino acids: CASSPDRHNEQFF. CDR3 nucleotides: TGTGCCAGCTCACCAGACAGGCACAATGAGCAGTTCTTC.

This chain connects TRBV7-8 to TRBJ2-7, with D perhaps assigned TRBD1 or TRBD2 (6 bases each). Germline CDR1 reads SGHVS; CDR2 reads FQNEAQ. V was pared by 7 bases and J by 6 bases, with 31 bases between. This CDR3 contains 18 residues. The CDR3: CASIPGRTQGRRDREQYF. The CDR3 DNA reads TGTGCCAGCATCCCCGGGCGGACTCAGGGGAGGCGGGACCGCGAGCAGTACTTC.

This clonotype was seen more than once but under ten times. The V and J genes are TRBV29-1 and TRBJ1-4; D unclear. The CDR3 loop spans 14 amino acids. V dropped 4 bases and J dropped 7 bases, with 16 bases sitting between them. Germline-derived CDR1 and CDR2 are SQVTM and ANQGSEA. The DNA of the CDR3 is TGCAGCGTTGTCCAGTCCACAGAGAGTGAAAAACTGTTTTTT. Its translation is CSVVQSTESEKLFF.

This chain uses TRBV5-1 with TRBJ2-4; D is uncertain. The assigned J gene may be wrong: the sequence end matches TRBJ2-7 better. There are 14 residues in the CDR3. The germline V gene has CDR1 SGHRS and CDR2 YFSETQ. The CDR3 DNA sequence: TGCGCCAGCAGCCCGACACTCCGGTCCTACGAGCAGTACTTC. It codes for CASSPTLRSYEQYF.

This sequence joins TRBV5-1 and TRBJ2-5, with D possibly TRBD2 on 6 matching bases. Trimming pared 7 bases from V and 0 bases from J, leaving 7 bases between. Germline CDR1 reads SGHRS; CDR2 reads YFSETQ. The CDR3 loop spans 12 amino acids. The CDR3 is CASREYQETQYF. The CDR3 coding sequence is TGCGCCAGCCGGGAGTACCAAGAGACCCAGTACTTC.

The chain employs TRBV3-1 and TRBJ2-3, with 12 bases aligning to TRBD2. V shed 7 bases, J shed 6 bases, and the junction held 5 bases outside the gene matches. CDR3 length: 14 amino acids. Looked up from germline, CDR1 is LGHDT and CDR2 is YNNKEL (reference sequence). CDR3 in DNA: TGTGCCAGCAACCCGGGACTAGCGGGCGATACGCAGTATTTT. This translates into CASNPGLAGDTQYF.

The rearrangement joins TRBV20-1 to TRBJ2-5; 8 positions match TRBD2. The germline CDR1 and CDR2 sequences are DFQATT and SNEGSKA (reference sequence). V lost 0 bases to trimming and J lost 11 bases; unmatched junction nucleotides: 11. The CDR3 spans 14 residues. CDR3 sequence (DNA): TGCAGTGCTAGAGACCCGCGGGAGGCGGGAGAGCAGTACTTC. Translating it yields CSARDPREAGEQYF.

The gene calls are TRBV5-1 and TRBJ2-1; D gene unclear. Trimming cost V 2 bases and J 10 bases, with 7 bases left between them. Germline assignment: CDR1 SGHRS and CDR2 YFSETQ. The CDR3 has 11 residues. The CDR3 bases are TGCGCCAGCAGCTTTAGCAGCGAGCAGTTCTTC. This translates into CASSFSSEQFF. Full variable domain (missing parts from reference TRBV5-1 and TRBJ2-1): KAGVTQTPRYLIKTRGQQVTLSCSPISGHRSVSWYQQTPGQGLQFLFEYFSETQRNKGNFPGRFSGRQFSNSRSEMNVSTLELGDSALYLCASSFSSEQFFGPGTRLTVL.

This chain links TRBV5-5 with TRBJ1-5; maybe TRBD1 (5 bases). Germline lookup yields CDR1 SGHKS and CDR2 YYEKEE (reference sequence). The V and J ends lost 2 bases and 10 bases respectively, with 13 bases between them. There are 13 residues in the CDR3. DNA for the CDR3: TGTGCCAGCAGCTTTGGGGACGTGGGTCCCCAGCATTTT. This encodes CASSFGDVGPQHF.

Note on this clonotype: This may be a read error, as it is one base from a much larger clone. The V and J genes are TRBV5-1 and TRBJ2-5, with D possibly being TRBD1 (6 bases). With the DNA end fitting TRBJ2-7 better, the J assignment may be wrong. The CDR3 is made up of 14 amino acids. Germline CDR1 is SGHRS and CDR2 is YFSETQ. The CDR3 DNA reads as TGCGCCAGCAGCTTGGGGGACATCCCCTACGAGCAGTACTTC. It is translated as CASSLGDIPYEQYF.

This clonotype was counted a few times. The gene calls are TRBV27 and TRBJ2-1; D assignment may be TRBD1 or TRBD2 (6 bases each). V lost 5 bases and J lost 3, with 17 bases in between. The CDR3 runs to 16 residues. The V gene's germline CDR1 is MNHEY and CDR2 SMNVEV (reference sequence). CDR3 DNA: TGTGCCAGCAGTATCCGCGGGACATCCGACTACAATGAGCAGTTCTTC. Protein sequence: CASSIRGTSDYNEQFF.

This clonotype was seen a few times. The V and J genes are TRBV6-1 and TRBJ1-2; D is perhaps TRBD1 (6 bases). The CDR3 extends over 17 amino acids. CDR1 is MNHNS and CDR2 is SASEGT in the germline V gene. Trimming removed 6 bases at V and 0 bases at J, with 20 bases between. The CDR3 loop reads CASSHRGDGLANYGYTF. As DNA, the CDR3 is TGTGCCAGCAGCCATAGGGGGGACGGGCTAGCTAACTATGGCTACACCTTC.

The V and J genes are TRBV5-1 and TRBJ2-1; 9 bases align to TRBD1. Germline lookup yields CDR1 SGHRS and CDR2 YFSETQ. The CDR3 covers 16 residues. With 3 bases clipped from V and 5 bases from J, the junction kept 9 bases outside the gene matches. CDR3 DNA: TGCGCCAGCAGCTATCAAACAGGGGGCACCCACAATGAGCAGTTCTTC. Amino acid sequence: CASSYQTGGTHNEQFF.

The rearrangement links TRBV6-5 to TRBJ2-7; TRBD2 aligns across 8 bases. The CDR3 extends over 13 amino acids. Germline CDR1 reads MNHEY; CDR2 reads SVGAGI. Unmatched junction bases numbered 3, after V lost 6 bases and J lost 2 bases. CDR3 in DNA: TGTGCCAGCAGCAGGCGGGAGGCCTACGAGCAGTACTTC. Translated, it gives CASSRREAYEQYF.